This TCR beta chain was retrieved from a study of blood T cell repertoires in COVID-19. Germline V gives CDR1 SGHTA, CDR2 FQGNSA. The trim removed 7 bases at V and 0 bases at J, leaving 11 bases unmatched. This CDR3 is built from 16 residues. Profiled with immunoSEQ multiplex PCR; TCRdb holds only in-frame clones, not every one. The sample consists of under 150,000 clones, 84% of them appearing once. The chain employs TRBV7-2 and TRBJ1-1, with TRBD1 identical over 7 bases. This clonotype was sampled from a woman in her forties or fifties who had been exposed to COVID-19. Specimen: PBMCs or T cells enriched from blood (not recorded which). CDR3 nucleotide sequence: TGTGCCAGCACCCCAGGAGCCGGACAGGTGAACACTGAAGCTTTCTTT. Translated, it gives CASTPGAGQVNTEAFF.